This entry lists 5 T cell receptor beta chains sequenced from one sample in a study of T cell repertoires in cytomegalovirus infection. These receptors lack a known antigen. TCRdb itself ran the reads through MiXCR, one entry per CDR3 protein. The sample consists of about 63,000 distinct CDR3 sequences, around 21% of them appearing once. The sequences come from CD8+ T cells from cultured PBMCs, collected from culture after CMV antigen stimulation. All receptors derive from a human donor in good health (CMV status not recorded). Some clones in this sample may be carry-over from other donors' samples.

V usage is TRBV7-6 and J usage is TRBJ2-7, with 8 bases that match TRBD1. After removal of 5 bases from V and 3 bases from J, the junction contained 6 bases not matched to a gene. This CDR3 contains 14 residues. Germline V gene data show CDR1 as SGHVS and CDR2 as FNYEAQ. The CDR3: CASSHNGQGYEQYF. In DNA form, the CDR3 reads TGTGCCAGCAGCCACAATGGACAGGGCTACGAGCAGTACTTC.

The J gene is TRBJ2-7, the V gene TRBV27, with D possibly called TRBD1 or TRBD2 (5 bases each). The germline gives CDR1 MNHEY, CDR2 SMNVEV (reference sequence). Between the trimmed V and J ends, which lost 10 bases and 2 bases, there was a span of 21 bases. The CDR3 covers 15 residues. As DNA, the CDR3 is TGTGCCACCTCCCGTGGGCGAACGGGACCCTACGAGCAGTACTTC. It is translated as CATSRGRTGPYEQYF.

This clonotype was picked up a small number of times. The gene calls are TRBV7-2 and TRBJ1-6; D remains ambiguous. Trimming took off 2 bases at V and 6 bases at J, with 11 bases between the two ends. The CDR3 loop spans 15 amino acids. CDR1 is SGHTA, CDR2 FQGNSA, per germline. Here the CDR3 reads CASSLTAIGNSPLHF. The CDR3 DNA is TGTGCCAGCAGCTTAACTGCAATTGGTAATTCACCCCTCCACTTT.

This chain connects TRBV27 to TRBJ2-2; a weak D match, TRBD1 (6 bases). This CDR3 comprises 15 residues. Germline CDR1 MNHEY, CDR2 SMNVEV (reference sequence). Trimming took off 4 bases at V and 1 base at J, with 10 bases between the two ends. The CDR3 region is CASSWTDLNTGELFF. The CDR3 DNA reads TGTGCCAGCAGTTGGACAGATCTGAACACCGGGGAGCTGTTTTTT.

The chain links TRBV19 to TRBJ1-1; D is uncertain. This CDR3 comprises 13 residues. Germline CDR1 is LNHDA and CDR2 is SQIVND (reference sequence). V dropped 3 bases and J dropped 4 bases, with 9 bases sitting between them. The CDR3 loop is CASSMGPTTEAFF. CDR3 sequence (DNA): TGTGCCAGTAGTATGGGCCCAACCACTGAAGCTTTCTTT.